This T cell receptor beta chain was found in a study of early T cells in non-severe SARS-CoV-2 infection. This clonotype was detected only a few times. Attachment of unique molecular identifiers was made to individual cDNA molecules. TCRdb ran MiXCR on the 5' RACE reads and lists one entry per CDR3 protein. The table lists tens of thousands of distinct CDR3 sequences, 13% of them singletons. Trimming stripped 2 bases from V and 2 bases from J, with 12 bases between. This CDR3 has 15 residues. The germline gives CDR1 KGHSH, CDR2 LQKENI. The TCR originated in an adult who was a healthcare worker with PCR-confirmed SARS-CoV-2 infection or an uninfected control (not recorded which). Sequenced sample: whole blood. The chain links TRBV18 to TRBJ1-2; D is unresolved. Here the CDR3 DNA reads TGTGCCAGCTCACCAGGAATCAGCAACAACTATGGCTACACCTTC. It translates to CASSPGISNNYGYTF.